Each of the 22 T cell receptor beta chains below was sequenced from the same sample in a study of shared clonotypes between healthy human individuals. TCRdb's copy holds only in-frame clones and misses some; the assay was immunoSEQ multiplex PCR. Of millions of clones in the sample, 80% to 95% are singletons; the top ten hold around 0.4%. Material for sequencing was naive CD4+ T cells from PBMCs. As to subset: CD45RA+ positively selected. These receptors originate from a man in his late teens or twenties in good health. Some clones in this sample may be carry-over from other donors' samples.

V usage is TRBV19 and J usage is TRBJ2-3; D uncertain. V shed 3 bases and J shed 0 bases, with 7 bases lying between them. Per germline, CDR1 LNHDA and CDR2 SQIVND (reference sequence). The CDR3 totals 14 residues. This chain's CDR3 is CASSISASTDTQYF. In DNA form, the CDR3 reads TGTGCCAGTAGTATTTCGGCTAGCACAGATACGCAGTATTTT.

The chain links TRBV6-6 to TRBJ2-7; D is possibly TRBD1 (5 bases). From germline, CDR1 is MNHNY and CDR2 SVGAGI (reference sequence). Trimming shortened V by 6 bases and J by 0 bases, and 9 bases separated the two germline ends. This CDR3 is 13 amino acids long. CDR3 amino acids: CASRAGSSYEQYF. CDR3 sequence (DNA): TGTGCCAGCAGGGCAGGGTCCTCCTACGAGCAGTACTTC.

CDR3 protein: CASSLGQSQAFF. Here the CDR3 DNA reads TGTGCCAGCAGCTTAGGACAGAGTCAAGCTTTCTTT. The rearrangement links TRBV5-4 to TRBJ1-1; perhaps TRBD1 as D (6 bases). The CDR3 contains 12 residues. CDR1 is SGHNT, CDR2 YYREEE, per germline (reference sequence). The V end was cut by 2 bases, the J end by 9 bases, with 11 bases between.

CDR3 bases: TGTGCCTGGAGTGACGGGGGTTTTGAGACCCAGTACTTC. It codes for CAWSDGGFETQYF. The chain links TRBV30 to TRBJ2-5; the D gene is possibly TRBD2 (6 bases). Looked up from germline, CDR1 is GTSNPN and CDR2 is SVGIG (reference sequence). This CDR3 spans 13 amino acids. The germline V and J ends were trimmed by 1 base and 5 bases, with 11 bases remaining between them.

This rearrangement joins TRBV6-1 to TRBJ2-4; no reliable D call. This CDR3 contains 15 residues. The germline V gene has CDR1 MNHNS and CDR2 SASEGT. V gave up 7 bases and J gave up 0 bases, with 13 bases separating them. This CDR3 reads CASNGRPLAKNIQYF. The CDR3, as DNA: TGTGCCAGCAATGGTAGGCCCCTAGCCAAAAACATTCAGTACTTC.

The V gene is TRBV28, the J gene TRBJ2-1; the D is unclear. This CDR3 has 14 residues. V was pared by 6 bases and J by 15 bases, with 24 bases between. Germline V gene sequence: CDR1 MDHEN, CDR2 SYDVKM. The CDR3 DNA reads as TGTGCCAGCAGCCCAAAGGTATACCGCAATGAGTGGTTCTTC. Residues: CASSPKVYRNEWFF.

The chain employs TRBV6-5 and TRBJ2-3, with no clear D. CDR1 and CDR2 from the germline V gene are MNHEY and SVGAGI. Trimming removed 4 bases at V and 2 bases at J, with 7 bases between. CDR3 length: 13 residues. In nucleotides, the CDR3 is TGTGCCAGCAGTTTCCCGCCCACAGATACGCAGTATTTT. This gives the protein CASSFPPTDTQYF.

The rearrangement uses TRBV5-1 and TRBJ1-1; TRBD1 might be the D (6 bases). The germline gives CDR1 SGHRS, CDR2 YFSETQ. The CDR3 is 14 residues long. The V end lost 4 bases, the J end lost 5 bases, and 15 bases lay between the germline ends. The CDR3 sequence is CASSPTGLGTEAFF. For the CDR3, the DNA is TGCGCCAGCAGCCCCACAGGGCTTGGGACTGAAGCTTTCTTT.

The CDR3 sequence: CASSPWTSGNNEQFF. The CDR3 nucleotides read TGCGCCAGCAGCCCCTGGACTAGCGGAAACAATGAGCAGTTCTTC. The rearrangement joins TRBV5-1 to TRBJ2-1; 10 bases fit TRBD2. Germline V CDR1 and CDR2: SGHRS, YFSETQ. The junction had 6 bases not matched to a gene; V was cut back by 4 bases and J by 5 bases. The CDR3 is 15 residues long.

The chain links TRBV5-1 to TRBJ1-1; the D gene is possibly TRBD1 (6 bases). This CDR3 contains 15 residues. V was shortened by 4 bases and J by 0 bases, with 13 bases between the two germline ends. Looked up from germline, CDR1 is SGHRS and CDR2 is YFSETQ. CDR3 nucleotides: TGCGCCAGCAGCCGGGGACAACGGGTGAACACTGAAGCTTTCTTT. Protein sequence: CASSRGQRVNTEAFF. Filled out from reference TRBV5-1 and TRBJ1-1, the complete variable domain reads KAGVTQTPRYLIKTRGQQVTLSCSPISGHRSVSWYQQTPGQGLQFLFEYFSETQRNKGNFPGRFSGRQFSNSRSEMNVSTLELGDSALYLCASSRGQRVNTEAFFGQGTRLTVV.

V is TRBV7-9 and J is TRBJ1-3, with 9 bases matching TRBD1. The germline V gene encodes CDR1 SEHNR and CDR2 FQNEAQ (reference sequence). The V and J ends lost 4 bases and 4 bases, in that order; junction bases with no gene match: 11. This CDR3 is 17 amino acids long. CDR3 bases: TGTGCCAGCAGCTCACCCAGGACAGGGGCGCTCGGAAACACCATATATTTT. Encoded protein: CASSSPRTGALGNTIYF.

This rearrangement joins TRBV7-9 to TRBJ2-1; the D call may be TRBD1 or TRBD2 (5 bases each). The CDR3 spans 15 residues. Per germline, CDR1 SEHNR and CDR2 FQNEAQ (reference sequence). Trimming removed 5 bases at V and 2 bases at J, with 13 bases between. In DNA, the CDR3 is TGTGCCAGCAGCCCGCTGGGGGAAACCTACAATGAGCAGTTCTTC. It yields the protein CASSPLGETYNEQFF.

The gene calls are TRBV30 and TRBJ2-2; 7 bases match TRBD2. The germline V gene encodes CDR1 GTSNPN and CDR2 SVGIG (reference sequence). This CDR3 has 13 amino acids. V gave up 4 bases and J gave up 1 base; unmatched junction bases: 0. In DNA, the CDR3 is TGTGCCTGGAAGCGGGGGAACACCGGGGAGCTGTTTTTT. This gives the protein CAWKRGNTGELFF.

The chain links TRBV5-4 to TRBJ1-1; no definite D call. The length of the CDR3 is 14 residues. Trimming took off 5 bases at V and 5 bases at J, with 16 bases between the two ends. The germline gives CDR1 SGHNT, CDR2 YYREEE (reference sequence). CDR3 nucleotide sequence: TGTGCCAGCAGACGGACCGAGACGGGGACTGAAGCTTTCTTT. Encoded protein: CASRRTETGTEAFF.

The J gene is TRBJ2-3, the V gene TRBV12-5, with 7 nucleotides matching TRBD2. CDR1 and CDR2 from the germline V gene are LGHNT and FRNRAP. The CDR3 contains 15 residues. Losses at the gene ends were 5 bases for V and 0 bases for J; bases not matched to a gene: 5. The CDR3 loop is CASGRGGSSTDTQYF. The CDR3 region has the DNA TGTGCTAGTGGTAGAGGCGGGAGTAGCACAGATACGCAGTATTTT.

This clone was observed a single time. The chain recombines TRBV10-1 with TRBJ2-3; the D gene is possibly TRBD1 (5 bases). Germline-derived CDR1 and CDR2 are WNHNN and SYGVQD (reference sequence). Trimming removed 6 bases at V and 2 bases at J, with 18 bases between. The CDR3 contains 16 residues. CDR3 protein: CASREGTGGPTDTQYF. The CDR3, as DNA: TGCGCCAGCAGAGAAGGAACAGGCGGACCCACAGATACGCAGTATTTT.

The gene calls are TRBV7-9 and TRBJ2-1; D may correspond to TRBD1 or TRBD2 (5 bases each). Trimming took off 8 bases at V and 0 bases at J, with 11 bases between the two ends. The germline gives CDR1 SEHNR, CDR2 FQNEAQ (reference sequence). There are 14 residues in the CDR3. The chain's CDR3 is CASGDGSSYNEQFF. CDR3 bases: TGTGCCAGCGGGGACGGAAGCTCCTACAATGAGCAGTTCTTC.

This chain connects TRBV5-6 to TRBJ2-2; 11 bases agree with TRBD2. The germline V gene encodes CDR1 SGHDT and CDR2 YYEEEE. V shed 2 bases and J 5 bases; nucleotides not matched to a gene: 2. This CDR3 has 15 residues. CDR3 bases: TGTGCCAGCAGCTTACTAGCGGGAGAGACCGGGGAGCTGTTTTTT. Translation: CASSLLAGETGELFF. Combining the CDR3 with reference TRBV5-6 and TRBJ2-2 gives the whole variable domain DAGVTQSPTHLIKTRGQQVTLRCSPKSGHDTVSWYQQALGQGPQFIFQYYEEEERQRGNFPDRFSGHQFPNYSSELNVNALLLGDSALYLCASSLLAGETGELFFGEGSRLTVL.

The gene calls are TRBV9 and TRBJ1-2, with 9 bases aligning to TRBD1. The junction had 7 bases not matched to a gene; V was cut back by 3 bases and J by 4 bases. Germline V gives CDR1 SGDLS, CDR2 YYNGEE. This CDR3 region has 15 residues. The CDR3 DNA reads as TGTGCCAGCAGCGCACAGGGGGCCGGCGCCTATGGCTACACCTTC. This gives the protein CASSAQGAGAYGYTF.

The V and J genes are TRBV25-1 and TRBJ2-1; D call uncertain. CDR1 is MGHDK, CDR2 SYGVNS, per germline. The ends were cut back, 4 bases at V and 7 bases at J, with 5 bases in the middle. This CDR3 comprises 11 residues. CDR3 bases: TGTGCCAGCAGTGGGCCGAATGAGCAGTTCTTC. Translation gives CASSGPNEQFF.

The CDR3 nucleotides read TGTGCCAGCAGCTTAGGAATAGGTAAACTCCCGAGGGAGCAGTTCTTC. Translated: CASSLGIGKLPREQFF. The V gene is TRBV11-1, the J gene TRBJ2-1; D is undetermined. Germline CDR1 SGHAT, CDR2 FQDESV (reference sequence). V was trimmed by 1 base and J by 10 bases, leaving 20 bases between them. The length of the CDR3 is 16 residues.

CDR3 amino acids: CASSSSSLYGYTF. The CDR3 DNA reads TGTGCCAGCAGTTCCTCTTCTCTCTATGGCTACACCTTC. J is TRBJ1-2 and V is TRBV27, with no clear D. V was clipped by 4 bases and J by 4 bases, with 10 bases between them. The CDR3 is 13 residues long. Germline V gene data show CDR1 as MNHEY and CDR2 as SMNVEV (reference sequence).